The 27 T cell receptor beta chains given below trace back to one sample, sequenced in a study of cytomegalovirus exposure and HLA in healthy donors. PCR amplification relied on 60 Vbeta primers (plus 13 Jbeta primers). Produced via immunoSEQ multiplex PCR; TCRdb's table is partial and in-frame only. The table lists 69,000 or so clones, 74% of them singletons, with approximately 12% in the top ten. The sample comprised PBMCs. The receptors come from a woman aged 60-75 years in good health and CMV-seropositive.

The chain is built from TRBV4-1 and TRBJ1-5; TRBD1 might be the D (5 bases). Per germline, CDR1 MGHRA and CDR2 YSYEKL. The CDR3 length is 16 residues. Trimming pared 1 base from V and 7 bases from J, leaving 17 bases between. CDR3 coding DNA: TGCGCCAGCAGCCAAGGATGGGGAGGGGTAAGGCAGCCCCAGCATTTT. It yields the protein CASSQGWGGVRQPQHF.

The chain employs TRBV2 and TRBJ2-7, with 9 bases lining up with TRBD2. Germline trimming cut 4 bases from V and 1 base from J; bases unmatched to any gene: 2. The CDR3 contains 14 residues. The germline V gene has CDR1 SNHLY and CDR2 FYNNEI. The CDR3 spells CASSGLAESYEQYF. CDR3 DNA: TGTGCCAGCAGTGGACTAGCGGAATCCTACGAGCAGTACTTC.

This clone was recorded once. The chain uses TRBV25-1 and TRBJ2-1; 12 bases are a match to TRBD1. V trimming: 6 bases; J trimming: 6 bases; junction bases outside the gene matches: 9. The CDR3 runs 16 residues. CDR1 is MGHDK, CDR2 SYGVNS, per germline. Here the CDR3 DNA reads TGTGCCAGCAGCTCCGGGACAGGGGGCTTTTTCAATGAGCAGTTCTTC. Its protein is CASSSGTGGFFNEQFF.

V gene TRBV7-6 combines with J gene TRBJ2-1; 12 positions agree with TRBD2. The CDR3 sequence is 16 residues long. CDR1 is SGHVS, CDR2 FNYEAQ, per germline. V shed 1 base and J 7 bases; nucleotides not matched to a gene: 5. CDR3 nucleotide sequence: TGTGCCAGCAGCTTAGAGGCTAGCGGGAGGGGAAATGAGCAGTTCTTC. It translates to CASSLEASGRGNEQFF.

This chain links TRBV4-1 with TRBJ1-6; D perhaps matches TRBD1 (5 bases). CDR1 and CDR2 from the germline V gene are MGHRA and YSYEKL. The CDR3 contains 21 residues. V lost 2 bases, J lost 5 bases, and 28 bases lay in between. The CDR3 protein is CASSQIRVVAGNEINNSPLHF. As DNA, the CDR3 is TGCGCCAGCAGCCAAATAAGGGTTGTGGCAGGGAACGAGATAAATAATTCACCCCTCCACTTT.

This clone has just a few counts. The V call is TRBV5-1, the J call TRBJ2-6, with unresolved D. V lost 3 bases to trimming and J lost 1 base, with 5 bases between them. The germline CDR1 and CDR2 sequences are SGHRS and YFSETQ. The length of the CDR3 is 14 residues. The CDR3 region has the DNA TGCGCCAGCAGCTCCAATTCTGGGGCCAACGTCCTGACTTTC. Translated, it gives CASSSNSGANVLTF. Full variable domain (missing parts from reference TRBV5-1 and TRBJ2-6): KAGVTQTPRYLIKTRGQQVTLSCSPISGHRSVSWYQQTPGQGLQFLFEYFSETQRNKGNFPGRFSGRQFSNSRSEMNVSTLELGDSALYLCASSSNSGANVLTFGAGSRLTVL.

This clone was detected a few times. The chain employs TRBV29-1 and TRBJ1-2; TRBD1 might be the D (5 bases). The V gene's germline CDR1 is SQVTM and CDR2 ANQGSEA. This CDR3 has 14 amino acids. Deletions cut 5 bases from V and 6 bases from J, with 19 bases between. The CDR3 sequence: CSVSAVGRMDGYTF. The DNA for the CDR3 is TGCAGCGTTTCCGCGGTGGGGCGCATGGATGGCTACACCTTC. Based on the CDR3 plus reference TRBV29-1 and TRBJ1-2, the full variable domain is SAVISQKPSRDICQRGTSLTIQCQVDSQVTMMFWYRQQPGQSLTLIATANQGSEATYESGFVIDKFPISRPNLTFSTLTVSNMSPEDSSIYLCSVSAVGRMDGYTFGSGTRLTVV.

The V and J genes are TRBV19 and TRBJ1-2; no reliable D call. Between the trimmed V and J ends, which lost 3 bases and 5 bases, there was a span of 13 bases. From germline, CDR1 is LNHDA and CDR2 SQIVND (reference sequence). The CDR3 is 14 amino acids. CDR3 sequence (DNA): TGTGCCAGTAGTATCCAAGGGAGTCGGTATGGCTACACCTTC. Translated: CASSIQGSRYGYTF.

CDR3 loop: CASSSSGSLYEQYF. Written as DNA, the CDR3 is TGTGCCAGTAGTTCTAGCGGGAGTCTGTACGAGCAGTACTTC. The chain combines TRBV19 with TRBJ2-7, with 10 bases lining up with TRBD2. V lost 5 bases to trimming and J lost 4 bases; unmatched junction nucleotides: 5. Germline CDR1 is LNHDA and CDR2 is SQIVND (reference sequence). This CDR3 region has 14 residues.

V gene TRBV7-9 combines with J gene TRBJ1-2, with D perhaps matching TRBD1 (6 bases). This CDR3 contains 16 residues. CDR1 is SEHNR, CDR2 FQNEAQ, per germline (reference sequence). V was cut by 1 base and J by 4 bases, with 16 bases left in between. The CDR3 region is CASSLEGTPFRYGYTF. In DNA, the CDR3 is TGTGCCAGCAGCTTAGAGGGGACACCTTTCCGCTATGGCTACACCTTC.

This chain uses TRBV30 with TRBJ2-1; 11 bases agree with TRBD2. Losses at the gene ends were 3 bases for V and 4 bases for J; bases not matched to a gene: 2. CDR1 is GTSNPN, CDR2 SVGIG, per germline (reference sequence). The CDR3 totals 14 residues. The CDR3 coding sequence is TGTGCCTGGAGACGGACTAGCGGGTACAATGAGCAGTTCTTC. Amino acid sequence: CAWRRTSGYNEQFF. The entire variable domain, with the rest obtained from reference TRBV30 and TRBJ2-1, is as follows: SQTIHQWPATLVQPVGSPLSLECTVEGTSNPNLYWYRQAAGRGLQLLFYSVGIGQISSEVPQNLSASRPQDRQFILSSKKLLLSDSGFYLCAWRRTSGYNEQFFGPGTRLTVL.

The V and J genes are TRBV6-6 and TRBJ1-3; tentative D call: TRBD1 (6 bases). V gave up 2 bases and J gave up 7 bases, with 15 bases separating them. This CDR3 is built from 15 residues. The germline V gene has CDR1 MNHNY and CDR2 SVGAGI (reference sequence). The CDR3 sequence is CASSYGGHLGNTIYF. CDR3 coding DNA: TGTGCCAGCAGTTACGGGGGACACCTAGGGAACACCATATATTTT.

This clone was recorded a few times. The chain couples TRBV30 to TRBJ1-2, with unresolved D. Germline V gene lookup returns CDR1 GTSNPN and CDR2 SVGIG (reference sequence). V lost 0 bases and J lost 8, with 10 bases in between. The CDR3 sequence is 12 residues long. The CDR3: CAWSVLIEGYTF. CDR3 in DNA: TGTGCCTGGAGTGTACTCATCGAGGGCTACACCTTC.

The V and J genes are TRBV11-2 and TRBJ2-1; 10 bases agree with TRBD2. The CDR3 covers 16 residues. With V trimmed by 6 bases and J by 2 bases, 7 bases remained unmatched. The V gene's germline CDR1 is SGHAT and CDR2 FQNNGV. Written as DNA, the CDR3 is TGTGCCAGCAGGGTACCTGGGACTAGCGCCTACAATGAGCAGTTCTTC. It translates to CASRVPGTSAYNEQFF.

This clone was recorded a few times. This chain links TRBV7-9 with TRBJ2-1; 9 bases fit TRBD1. CDR1 is SEHNR and CDR2 is FQNEAQ in the germline V gene (reference sequence). J lost 7 bases, V lost 6 bases, and 4 bases had no gene match. The CDR3 contains 13 residues. In nucleotides, the CDR3 is TGTGCCAGCAGTAGACAGGGGGTAAATGAGCAGTTCTTC. Its translation: CASSRQGVNEQFF.

The V call is TRBV30, the J call TRBJ1-1; 7 positions match TRBD1. Germline CDR1 reads GTSNPN; CDR2 reads SVGIG (reference sequence). The J segment lost 0 bases and the V segment lost 0 bases, leaving 4 bases of the junction unmatched. The CDR3 is 15 amino acids. This CDR3 is CAWSVQGLMNTEAFF. CDR3 in DNA: TGTGCCTGGAGTGTACAGGGGCTGATGAACACTGAAGCTTTCTTT.

The V and J genes are TRBV5-1 and TRBJ2-2, with D hard to call. Germline V CDR1 and CDR2: SGHRS, YFSETQ. Trimming removed 4 bases at V and 7 bases at J, with 14 bases between. CDR3 length: 14 residues. The DNA for the CDR3 is TGCGCCAGCAGCCCGGGTAAGGCCAGCGGGGAGCTGTTTTTT. The encoded protein is CASSPGKASGELFF.

The chain is built from TRBV30 and TRBJ2-7; TRBD2 matches at 10 bases. The CDR3 spans 14 residues. Germline V gene lookup returns CDR1 GTSNPN and CDR2 SVGIG (reference sequence). Trimming took 5 bases from V and 4 from J; bases not matched to a gene: 8. This chain's CDR3 is CAWGATSGAYEQYF. The CDR3 DNA sequence: TGTGCCTGGGGGGCCACTAGCGGGGCATACGAGCAGTACTTC.

This clone was counted between two and nine times. The V call is TRBV5-6, the J call TRBJ1-1; D unclear. The CDR3 is 14 amino acids. V lost 2 bases and J lost 9, with 17 bases in between. Germline V gene lookup returns CDR1 SGHDT and CDR2 YYEEEE. The CDR3 DNA sequence: TGTGCCAGCAGCTTCTTAACAGCCAGGAATAAAGCTTTCTTT. Translating it yields CASSFLTARNKAFF.

V is TRBV7-2 and J is TRBJ2-7; possible D gene TRBD2, 7 bases. From germline, CDR1 is SGHTA and CDR2 FQGNSA. The CDR3 totals 15 residues. Trimming pared 1 base from V and 1 base from J, leaving 11 bases between. The CDR3 loop reads CASSLEAGASYEQYF. CDR3 DNA sequence: TGTGCCAGCAGCTTAGAGGCGGGGGCGTCCTACGAGCAGTACTTC.

The chain links TRBV18 to TRBJ2-3; 12 bases are a match to TRBD2. Germline V gene sequence: CDR1 KGHSH, CDR2 LQKENI. Losses at the gene ends were 3 bases for V and 6 bases for J; bases not matched to a gene: 4. The CDR3 has 15 residues. DNA for the CDR3: TGTGCCAGCTCACCCCCTAGCGGGGGGGATGATACGCAGTATTTT. Its protein is CASSPPSGGDDTQYF.

A note on this clone: At one boundary the junction diverges from the germline segment, which might be a read error. The chain uses TRBV4-1 and TRBJ1-1; TRBD1 aligns across 12 bases. Germline V gene lookup returns CDR1 MGHRA and CDR2 YSYEKL. The CDR3 runs to 16 residues. The CDR3, as DNA: TGCGCCAGCAGCTTCGGGACAGGGGGCGTGAAGACTGAAGCTTTCTTT. Protein: CASSFGTGGVKTEAFF.

As to this clone: A much larger clonotype is one base distant, so this may be a read error. The rearrangement uses TRBV30 and TRBJ1-1; D is unresolved. The CDR3 extends over 11 amino acids. Per germline, CDR1 GTSNPN and CDR2 SVGIG (reference sequence). Deletions cut 8 bases from V and 0 bases from J, with 7 bases between. The CDR3 region has the DNA TGTGCCCGGTTAGTGAACACTGAAGCTTTCTTT. This encodes CARLVNTEAFF.

V and J are TRBV19 and TRBJ1-2; TRBD1 matches at 9 bases. In germline, CDR1 is LNHDA, CDR2 SQIVND (reference sequence). CDR3 length equals 14 residues. J lost 5 bases, V lost 4 bases, and 5 bases had no gene match. CDR3 amino acids: CASSTTQGAYGYTF. Written as DNA, the CDR3 is TGTGCCAGTAGTACCACACAGGGGGCGTATGGCTACACCTTC.

The V and J genes are TRBV19 and TRBJ1-5; 9 bases line up with TRBD1. The CDR3 loop spans 15 amino acids. The germline V gene has CDR1 LNHDA and CDR2 SQIVND (reference sequence). V lost 1 base to trimming and J lost 9 bases; unmatched junction nucleotides: 7. The DNA for the CDR3 is TGTGCCAGTAGTATAGCACAGGGGGCGAGGGGGCCCCAGCATTTT. It yields the protein CASSIAQGARGPQHF.

The chain employs TRBV7-8 and TRBJ2-2, with no clear D. The CDR3 extends over 16 amino acids. Trimming stripped 1 base from V and 1 base from J, with 10 bases between. The germline V gene encodes CDR1 SGHVS and CDR2 FQNEAQ. In DNA form, the CDR3 reads TGTGCCAGCAGCTTAGTCTCGACTGGGAACACCGGGGAGCTGTTTTTT. It specifies CASSLVSTGNTGELFF.

The chain has TRBV30 and TRBJ1-3; D might be TRBD1 (5 bases). The ends were cut back, 0 bases at V and 2 bases at J, with 14 bases in the middle. Germline CDR1 GTSNPN, CDR2 SVGIG (reference sequence). CDR3 length: 16 residues. CDR3 sequence: CAWSVRGRIPGNTIYF. The DNA of the CDR3 is TGTGCCTGGAGTGTACGGGGGAGGATTCCTGGAAACACCATATATTTT.